This T cell receptor beta chain comes out of a study of T-cell memory formation after mild COVID-19. TCRdb re-derived calls from the 5' RACE reads in MiXCR, one entry per CDR3 protein. The sample records roughly 80,000 distinct CDR3 sequences, approximately 15% being singletons. Findings and limits, study-wide: Researchers found some responding clones in pre-infection memory, a sign that cross-reactive memory joined.

A note on this clonotype: What it recognizes is unknown.

The CDR3 length is 11 residues. Trimming pared 4 bases from V and 8 bases from J, leaving 7 bases between. Germline V lookup: CDR1 WNHNN, CDR2 SYGVQD (reference sequence). This sequence joins TRBV10-1 and TRBJ2-3; D remains ambiguous. Material: PBMCs or a T cell subset sorted from them (not recorded which). The TCR was taken from an adult woman who had mild COVID-19 (a few samples of this study predate the infection). Cell type and time point are not known. The CDR3 is CASSGIGTQYF. Written as DNA, the CDR3 is TGCGCCAGCAGTGGAATTGGTACGCAGTATTTT.